This T cell receptor (beta chain) comes out of a study of T cell repertoires in ileal Crohn's disease (dated by TCRdb to about 2019). Describing the broader study: Median disease duration was roughly 8 years, and 35% of patients were identified as active smokers at the time of surgery. Roughly half of the patients were given postoperative therapy, with around 20 on anti-TNF agents and about a dozen on thiopurines. A Rutgeerts score higher than i0 was the definition used for endoscopic postoperative recurrence. A total of about 170 mucosal samples from approximately 60 patients were sequenced, with samples obtained at several locations on the surgical specimen and at postoperative endoscopy. TCR repertoire analysis was performed in 45 to 65 Crohn's disease patients drawn from a prospective multicentre cohort. All patients had surgery for a complication: stricturing disease in around 60% and penetrating disease in roughly 40%. The study ran alongside a multicentre cohort designed to identify predictors of early endoscopic recurrence after ileocolonic resection. The study at large found these results: Patients who were active smokers at surgery had a significantly higher proportion of clonal expansions than non-smokers (roughly 27% vs 19%, p=0.02). Higher high-frequency clone percentages at surgery were associated with endoscopic recurrence; all patients with clonality above 26.8% (18/57) had recurrence. Only a subgroup of patients, of unstated size, had mucosal CD4 and CD8 T cells sorted and sequenced. More high-frequency clones were carried by sorted CD8 T cells than by CD4 T cells, suggesting that mucosal expansions were mainly CD8.

Comment on this clone: Its binding antigen is unknown. The sample holds no much larger clone one base away, and base qualities are not on file.

Roughly 0.55 micrograms of biopsy DNA per sample were submitted for commercial TCRB immunosequencing. CDR3 regions were amplified from genomic DNA by Adaptive Biotechnology using a two-step, amplification bias-controlled multiplex PCR. The first PCR used primers for every V and J gene segment; the second PCR added barcodes and Illumina adapters. CDR3 libraries were sequenced on an Illumina instrument. Per the original workflow: Analysis combined the vendor-provided pipelines with custom analysis of raw data in R/Bioconductor under R version 3.3.0. Clonality, which ranges from 0 to 1, was calculated as the inverse of the normalised Shannon entropy across all productive clones. High-frequency clones were defined as the share of the repertoire taken up by the top 100 clones, keeping only clones that passed a 95% confidence test. Overlap between samples was measured with the Morisita-Horn index, while repertoire diversity was measured with the Simpson index. Here the immuneACCESS table is served through TCRdb, limited to in-frame sequences with V and J called. Missing clones are a known gap in these copies; in checked studies unresolved V genes cover under half, and the rest lacks a known reason. Clonal size and the V and J genes are those of that table, whereas D and trimming came from the DNA. In all, the sample holds around 14,000 clones, and about 73% of those were seen once. In total, the top ten clones hold 3.5% to 5.5% of the sample.

Eligible patients were adults with ileal or ileocolonic Crohn's disease who had an indication for ileocolonic resection. Whole ileal mucosal biopsies were kept frozen at -80 degrees C prior to DNA extraction. Genomic DNA was isolated from frozen whole biopsies using a TRizol-based method, and the DNA was quantified with a NanoDrop 2000 spectrophotometer. CDR1 and CDR2 are drawn from the germline V gene: SGHRS, YFSETQ. V loses 3 bases at its end and J loses 1 base; junction bases beyond the gene matches: 5. The CDR3 goes from the cysteine to the phenylalanine over 16 residues. The DNA shown is the 48-base CDR3, in frame from base 1.

The receptor chain draws on TRBV5-1 and TRBJ2-3; 10 junctional bases match TRBD2. The sequence was collected from an adult with Crohn's disease. Sequenced input: ileal tissue. Read as DNA, the sequence is TGCGCCAGCAGCTCACTTAGCGGGGGGCGCACAGATACGCAGTATTTT. Translated, it reads CASSSLSGGRTDTQYF.